This T cell receptor beta chain was sequenced in a study of blood T cell repertoires in COVID-19. Background on the study: Material from acute and convalescent COVID-19 was sourced from the United States, Italy and Spain. T cells, B-cell-depleted T cells, or PBMCs supplied cDNA or gDNA.

This CDR3 spans 13 amino acids. Looked up from germline, CDR1 is SGHDN and CDR2 is FVKESK. V shed 2 bases and J shed 9 bases, with 11 bases lying between them. Participants reported their clinical history, and cohort assignment relied on those reports. TCRdb keeps only in-frame clones here, not all; method: immunoSEQ multiplex PCR. The sample includes about 240,000 clones, approximately 83% of them seen just once. The rearrangement joins TRBV14 to TRBJ2-1; D is undetermined. This clonotype was sampled from a woman aged 40 to 50 with acute COVID-19. Sample: PBMCs or T cells enriched from blood (not recorded which). The CDR3 loop is CASSQHAASEQFF. In DNA form, the CDR3 reads TGTGCCAGCAGCCAACATGCGGCGAGTGAGCAGTTCTTC.